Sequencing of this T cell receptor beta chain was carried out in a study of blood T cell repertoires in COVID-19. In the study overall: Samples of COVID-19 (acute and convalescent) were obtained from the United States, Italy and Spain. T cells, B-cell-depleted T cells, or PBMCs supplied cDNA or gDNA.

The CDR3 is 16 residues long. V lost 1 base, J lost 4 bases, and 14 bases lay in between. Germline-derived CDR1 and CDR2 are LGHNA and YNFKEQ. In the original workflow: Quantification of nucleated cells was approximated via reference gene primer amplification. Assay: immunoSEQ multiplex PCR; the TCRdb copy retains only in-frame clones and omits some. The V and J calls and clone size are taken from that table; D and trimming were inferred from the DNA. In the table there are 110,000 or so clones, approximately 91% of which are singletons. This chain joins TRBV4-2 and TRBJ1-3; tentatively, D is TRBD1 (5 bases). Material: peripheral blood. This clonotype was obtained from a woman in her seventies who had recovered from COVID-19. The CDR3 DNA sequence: TGTGCCAGCAGCCAAGTTTCAAGGCGGGGCGGAAACACCATATATTTT. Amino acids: CASSQVSRRGGNTIYF.